A selection of T cell receptor beta chains follows, all from one sample in a study of radiotherapy plus CTLA-4 blockade in lung cancer. Profiling relied on immunoSEQ multiplex PCR, and the TCRdb table lists in-frame clones only, not all of them. The sample yields some 60,000 clones, 70% to 85% seen once. The sequenced sample was peripheral blood, obtained from a patient treated with radiotherapy plus ipilimumab. These receptor sequences come from a human donor with non-small cell lung cancer who had a complete response to radiotherapy plus ipilimumab. The CDR3 runs from the conserved cysteine through the conserved F or W. The D gene is left open where the match is weak. Some rows mark clone size as missing; the rest say once, few, many or name a class of expanded clone.

J | D | size | V | length | DNA | CDR3
TRBJ2-5 | NA | once | TRBV5-4 | 16 | TGTGCCAGCAGCTCAAAGCAGGGGGGATTCCAAGAGACCCAGTACTTC | CASSSKQGGFQETQYF
TRBJ2-1 | TRBD2 | NA | TRBV9 | 15 | TGTGCCAGCAGCGTAGGGACTAGCGGGGTGGGGGAGCAGTTCTTC | CASSVGTSGVGEQFF
TRBJ2-1 | TRBD2 | NA | TRBV7-8 | 17 | TGTGCCGGCAGTCGAATTATGTCTAGCGGAACCTACAATGAGCAGTTCTTC | CAGSRIMSSGTYNEQFF
TRBJ1-1 | NA | NA | TRBV18 | 11 | TGTGCCAGCTCACCGGGGAGGGATGCTTTCTTT | CASSPGRDAFF
TRBJ2-7 | NA | NA | TRBV4-3 | 14 | TGCGCCAGCAGCCCCGACAAGTTCTCCTACGAGCAGTACTTC | CASSPDKFSYEQYF
TRBJ2-3 | NA | NA | TRBV19 | 16 | TGTGCCAGTAGTATAGAAGAATTGATGGAGGCAGATACGCAGTATTTT | CASSIEELMEADTQYF
TRBJ2-3 | NA | NA | TRBV10-1 | 15 | TGCGCCAGCAGCACCAGGGTAGATGGGACAGATACGCAGTATTTT | CASSTRVDGTDTQYF
TRBJ2-1 | NA | NA | TRBV27 | 16 | TGTGCCAGCAGTCCCCGGGACTCCTTCTCCTACAATGAGCAGTTCTTC | CASSPRDSFSYNEQFF
TRBJ1-4 | NA | NA | TRBV5-6 | 15 | TGTGCCAGCAGCACGGGGGGGGCAACTAATGAAAAACTGTTTTTT | CASSTGGATNEKLFF
TRBJ1-2 | TRBD1 | NA | TRBV10-1 | 14 | TGCGCCAGCAGTGACGGACAGGGGGGTAGTGGCTACACCTTC | CASSDGQGGSGYTF
TRBJ2-1 | NA | NA | TRBV5-4 | 15 | TGTGCCAGCAATAGAAGGGACTCTCACTACAATGAGCAGTTCTTC | CASNRRDSHYNEQFF